This record concerns one T cell receptor (beta chain) sequence. The sample is drawn from a study of shared clonotypes between healthy human individuals. Clones were read by immunoSEQ multiplex PCR, and TCRdb kept only the in-frame ones, dropping some. The sample has roughly 220,000 clones; under 80% are singletons. The length of the CDR3 is 15 residues. Per germline, CDR1 SGDLS and CDR2 YYNGEE. The V segment lost 0 bases and the J segment 6 bases; nucleotides outside the gene matches: 7. Sequenced: memory CD4+ T cells sorted from blood. This sample's subset: CD45RA-negative fraction. V usage is TRBV9 and J usage is TRBJ2-7, with 9 bases lining up with TRBD1. This TCR came from a man aged 30 to 45 in good health. CDR3 amino acids: CASSVAGTGRGEQYF. The CDR3 region has the DNA TGTGCCAGCAGCGTAGCCGGGACAGGGCGAGGCGAGCAGTACTTC. The complete variable domain, with remaining parts taken from reference TRBV9 and TRBJ2-7, reads DSGVTQTPKHLITATGQRVTLRCSPRSGDLSVYWYQQSLDQGLQFLIQYYNGEERAKGNILERFSAQQFPDLHSELNLSSLELGDSALYFCASSVAGTGRGEQYFGPGTRLTVT.